The 32 T cell receptor beta chains below come from one sample, sequenced in a study of response to subunit inactivated influenza vaccine. Each CDR3 protein gets one entry after TCRdb re-called the RT-PCR reads with MiXCR. Of about 780,000 distinct CDR3 sequences detected, less than 20% appear once; the ten largest clones hold roughly a tenth. The sequenced sample was PBMCs from blood, obtained 4 to 6 days after vaccination. Receptor source: a middle-aged man who received an inactivated influenza vaccine.

This clonotype was counted only a few times. This chain joins TRBV5-1 and TRBJ2-1, with D possibly being TRBD1 or TRBD2 (5 bases each). V lost 7 bases and J 3 bases, leaving 11 bases between the germline ends. From germline, CDR1 is SGHRS and CDR2 YFSETQ. The CDR3 loop spans 13 amino acids. The CDR3 is CASGGDGYNEQFF. DNA of the CDR3: TGCGCCAGCGGGGGAGATGGCTACAATGAGCAGTTCTTC.

At least ten counts were recorded for this clonotype. This chain uses TRBV9 with TRBJ2-5; D is possibly TRBD2 (6 bases). Germline lookup yields CDR1 SGDLS and CDR2 YYNGEE. CDR3 size: 13 residues. V lost 4 bases to trimming and J lost 5 bases, with 12 bases between them. CDR3 DNA sequence: TGTGCCAGCAGCCAACTAGGAGGGGAGACCCAGTACTTC. It specifies CASSQLGGETQYF.

CDR3 protein: CASSVSGGSTDTQYF. The CDR3 nucleotides read TGTGCCAGCAGCGTTAGCGGGGGGAGCACAGATACGCAGTATTTT. The chain recombines TRBV11-2 with TRBJ2-3, with TRBD2 matching 10 bases. This CDR3 spans 15 amino acids. The germline CDR1 and CDR2 sequences are SGHAT and FQNNGV. The J segment lost 0 bases and the V segment lost 5 bases, leaving 2 bases of the junction unmatched.

This clonotype was counted between two and nine times. This sequence joins TRBV20-1 and TRBJ2-1; tentative D call: TRBD1 (5 bases). CDR3 size: 13 residues. Trimming removed 7 bases at V and 5 bases at J, with 15 bases between. Germline CDR1 is DFQATT and CDR2 is SNEGSKA (reference sequence). In DNA form, the CDR3 reads TGCAGTGAGGGGTCGAAACAAAACAATGAGCAGTTCTTC. It specifies CSEGSKQNNEQFF.

The CDR3 is CASRSVDEQFF. CDR3 nucleotides: TGTGCCAGCAGGTCCGTGGATGAGCAGTTCTTC. The chain has TRBV6-5 and TRBJ2-1; no reliable D call. The germline CDR1 and CDR2 sequences are MNHEY and SVGAGI. This CDR3 contains 11 residues. The V end was cut by 6 bases, the J end by 8 bases, with 8 bases between.

The chain combines TRBV5-8 with TRBJ2-1; possible D gene TRBD1, 6 bases. CDR1 and CDR2 (germline): SGHTS, YDEGEE. V lost 1 base and J 7 bases, leaving 21 bases between the germline ends. The CDR3 sequence is 17 residues long. The CDR3: CASSLLPYGGARNEQFF. CDR3 DNA sequence: TGTGCCAGCAGCTTGTTACCGTATGGGGGCGCGCGGAATGAGCAGTTCTTC.

The table lists this clonotype with a few counts. V gene TRBV25-1 combines with J gene TRBJ1-4; 7 nucleotides line up with TRBD1. This CDR3 region has 15 residues. V shed 5 bases and J 8 bases; nucleotides not matched to a gene: 11. The germline V gene has CDR1 MGHDK and CDR2 SYGVNS. CDR3 sequence: CASSQREGGGEKLFF. The CDR3, as DNA: TGTGCCAGCAGTCAAAGGGAAGGGGGCGGAGAAAAACTGTTTTTT.

V usage is TRBV5-1 and J usage is TRBJ2-1; D perhaps matches TRBD2 (6 bases). Germline CDR1 SGHRS, CDR2 YFSETQ. Between the trimmed V and J ends, which lost 4 bases and 9 bases, there was a span of 14 bases. This CDR3 has 13 amino acids. CDR3: CASSTFGGGEQFF. In DNA form, the CDR3 reads TGCGCCAGCAGCACCTTCGGGGGAGGTGAGCAGTTCTTC.

The table lists this clonotype with a few counts. The chain links TRBV20-1 to TRBJ2-1, with 12 bases that match TRBD2. The CDR3 totals 14 residues. J was trimmed by 7 bases and V by 8 bases; bases with no gene match: 9. Germline V gives CDR1 DFQATT, CDR2 SNEGSKA (reference sequence). For the CDR3, the DNA is TGCAGTCCCACCCCTAGCGGGGGGGCGAATGAGCAGTTCTTC. It yields the protein CSPTPSGGANEQFF.

This clonotype was observed a few times. This sequence joins TRBV4-2 and TRBJ2-5; 12 bases are shared with TRBD2. The CDR3 has 16 residues. CDR1 and CDR2 from the germline V gene are LGHNA and YNFKEQ. Unmatched junction bases numbered 7, after V lost 1 base and J lost 7 bases. The chain's CDR3 is CASSQVRLAGGSTQYF. CDR3 bases: TGTGCCAGCAGCCAAGTTAGGCTAGCGGGGGGGTCGACCCAGTACTTC.

This clonotype occurred a few times. This chain uses TRBV18 with TRBJ1-1; weak D call: TRBD1 (6 bases). The CDR3 extends over 15 amino acids. V gave up 3 bases and J gave up 2 bases, with 13 bases separating them. CDR1 KGHSH and CDR2 LQKENI come from the germline V gene. The CDR3 spells CASSPLAGANTEAFF. Written as DNA, the CDR3 is TGTGCCAGCTCACCGCTCGCAGGGGCCAACACTGAAGCTTTCTTT.

The sample holds a few counts of this clonotype. J is TRBJ2-2 and V is TRBV5-5; no reliable D call. The CDR3 runs 15 residues. V lost 1 base and J lost 3, with 10 bases in between. CDR1 and CDR2 from the germline V gene are SGHKS and YYEKEE (reference sequence). The CDR3 is CASSLSGLDTGELFF. Written as DNA, the CDR3 is TGTGCCAGCAGCTTGTCGGGCTTGGACACCGGGGAGCTGTTTTTT.

The rearrangement uses TRBV13 and TRBJ1-2, with 8 bases matching TRBD1. Germline V gives CDR1 PRHDT, CDR2 FYEKMQ (reference sequence). The CDR3 sequence is 11 residues long. The V gene end was trimmed by 9 bases and the J gene end by 7 bases; junction bases not matched to a gene: 4. CDR3 region: CASGQGGGYTF. CDR3 DNA sequence: TGTGCCAGTGGACAGGGAGGTGGCTACACCTTC.

This clonotype was counted between two and nine times. The chain recombines TRBV4-3 with TRBJ2-2; D possibly uses TRBD1 or TRBD2 (5 bases each). Germline-derived CDR1 and CDR2 are LGHNA and YSLEER. Between the trimmed V and J ends, which lost 7 bases and 6 bases, there was a span of 9 bases. The length of the CDR3 is 12 residues. CDR3 loop: CASNRGAGELFF. CDR3 in DNA: TGCGCCAGCAATAGGGGAGCCGGGGAGCTGTTTTTT.

This chain links TRBV5-6 with TRBJ2-1; 12 bases map to TRBD2. The V segment lost 0 bases and the J segment 10 bases; nucleotides outside the gene matches: 5. Germline CDR1 and CDR2: SGHDT and YYEEEE. The CDR3 runs 15 residues. CDR3 bases: TGTGCCAGCAGCTTGGTCCTAGCGGGAGGGCGGGAGCAGTTCTTC. This translates into CASSLVLAGGREQFF. The full variable domain, its missing parts supplied by reference TRBV5-6 and TRBJ2-1, is DAGVTQSPTHLIKTRGQQVTLRCSPKSGHDTVSWYQQALGQGPQFIFQYYEEEERQRGNFPDRFSGHQFPNYSSELNVNALLLGDSALYLCASSLVLAGGREQFFGPGTRLTVL.

Only a few counts were recorded for this clonotype. The chain uses TRBV5-5 and TRBJ2-1; possibly TRBD2 for D (5 bases). The V and J ends lost 2 bases and 7 bases respectively, with 13 bases between them. The CDR3 has 14 amino acids. Germline V gene lookup returns CDR1 SGHKS and CDR2 YYEKEE (reference sequence). CDR3: CASSFELVRNEQFF. The CDR3 region has the DNA TGTGCCAGCAGCTTCGAACTAGTACGGAATGAGCAGTTCTTC.

Details on this clonotype: The conserved closing phenylalanine or tryptophan is absent in this CDR3, likely reflecting a read error. The J gene is TRBJ1-1, the V gene TRBV27; TRBD1 is a possible D gene (5 bases). Looked up from germline, CDR1 is MNHEY and CDR2 is SMNVEV (reference sequence). Trimming cost V 5 bases and J 1 base, with 11 bases left between them. The CDR3 consists of 14 residues. CDR3 in amino acids: CASSRSGGNTEAFL. CDR3 DNA: TGTGCCAGCAGTCGGTCTGGGGGGAACACTGAAGCTTTCCTT.

Many counts were recorded for this clonotype. The rearrangement links TRBV4-3 to TRBJ2-3, with D maybe TRBD2 (5 bases). Looked up from germline, CDR1 is LGHNA and CDR2 is YSLEER. The CDR3 spans 15 residues. Trimming pared 0 bases from V and 3 bases from J, leaving 10 bases between. CDR3 amino acids: CASSQDRPGTDTQYF. The CDR3 DNA reads TGCGCCAGCAGCCAAGATCGGCCGGGAACAGATACGCAGTATTTT.

This clonotype was picked up a small number of times. The CDR3 DNA reads as TGCAGTGCTGTTCAGGGGCTTGCTAACTATGGCTACACCTTC. Its protein is CSAVQGLANYGYTF. The chain joins TRBV20-1 to TRBJ1-2; perhaps TRBD1 as D (6 bases). This CDR3 region has 14 residues. V was clipped by 5 bases and J by 0 bases, with 13 bases between them. Looked up from germline, CDR1 is DFQATT and CDR2 is SNEGSKA (reference sequence).

This chain uses TRBV6-1 with TRBJ2-7; no clear D gene. Germline values: CDR1 MNHNS, CDR2 SASEGT. The CDR3 sequence is 12 residues long. Trimming removed 2 bases at V and 4 bases at J, with 6 bases between. The CDR3: CASSELNYEQYF. The CDR3 DNA reads as TGTGCCAGCAGTGAACTCAATTACGAGCAGTACTTC.

The chain recombines TRBV4-2 with TRBJ2-7; 13 bases map to TRBD2. Germline loops: CDR1 LGHNA, CDR2 YNFKEQ. Unmatched junction bases numbered 6, after V lost 1 base and J lost 6 bases. The CDR3 length is 16 residues. The CDR3 loop reads CASSQVSLAGGLEQYF. CDR3 DNA sequence: TGTGCCAGCAGCCAAGTCTCACTAGCGGGAGGGCTCGAGCAGTACTTC.

This clonotype occurred a few times. The rearrangement uses TRBV7-9 and TRBJ2-1, with D perhaps matching TRBD1 (5 bases). From germline, CDR1 is SEHNR and CDR2 FQNEAQ (reference sequence). The CDR3 extends over 12 amino acids. V was pared by 5 bases and J by 15 bases, with 17 bases between. The CDR3 spells CASSRGLDYPFF. The CDR3 coding sequence is TGTGCCAGCAGCAGGGGCCTCGATTACCCGTTCTTC.

The chain employs TRBV20-1 and TRBJ1-2; D unresolved. Trimming stripped 6 bases from V and 4 bases from J, with 12 bases between. The CDR3 is made up of 12 amino acids. Germline V gives CDR1 DFQATT, CDR2 SNEGSKA (reference sequence). For the CDR3, the DNA is TGCAGTGCGACTGACGGCCTCTATGGCTACACCTTC. Protein: CSATDGLYGYTF.

The rearrangement links TRBV12-3 or TRBV12-4 to TRBJ2-5; TRBD2 matches 11 bases. V shed 8 bases, J shed 5 bases, and the junction held 7 bases outside the gene matches. The CDR3 runs to 14 residues. CDR3 loop: CASHIAGGPETQYF. CDR3 DNA sequence: TGTGCCAGCCACATAGCGGGGGGGCCGGAGACCCAGTACTTC.

V gene TRBV20-1 combines with J gene TRBJ2-3; no clear D. Germline loops: CDR1 DFQATT, CDR2 SNEGSKA (reference sequence). The CDR3 has 15 residues. V shed 3 bases and J shed 0 bases, with 13 bases lying between them. The CDR3 DNA sequence: TGCAGTGCTAGGATCCTAGAGAAAAGCACAGATACGCAGTATTTT. Translation: CSARILEKSTDTQYF.

This clonotype was picked up a small number of times. The rearrangement links TRBV3-1 to TRBJ2-1; D tentatively fits TRBD1 or TRBD2 (6 bases each). The CDR3 runs to 16 residues. Germline V gives CDR1 LGHDT, CDR2 YNNKEL (reference sequence). The germline V and J ends were trimmed by 3 bases and 12 bases, with 24 bases remaining between them. This CDR3 reads CASSQRGGRGESGQFF. As DNA, the CDR3 is TGTGCCAGCAGCCAGCGGGGCGGCAGGGGCGAGTCTGGGCAGTTCTTC.

This clonotype was observed a few times. J is TRBJ1-1 and V is TRBV7-9; D possibly corresponds to TRBD1 (5 bases). CDR1 and CDR2 (germline): SEHNR, FQNEAQ (reference sequence). This CDR3 contains 13 residues. With 1 base removed from V and 7 bases from J, the gap between germline ends came to 10 bases. CDR3 nucleotide sequence: TGTGCCAGCAGCTTAGGGCGGGGCGATGAAGCTTTCTTT. Translating gives CASSLGRGDEAFF. Looking up the rest from reference TRBV7-9 and TRBJ1-1 gives the full variable domain: DTGVSQNPRHKITKRGQNVTFRCDPISEHNRLYWYRQTLGQGPEFLTYFQNEAQLEKSRLLSDRFSAERPKGSFSTLEIQRTEQGDSAMYLCASSLGRGDEAFFGQGTRLTVV.

This clonotype was counted only a few times. The chain joins TRBV20-1 to TRBJ2-1; no reliable D call. CDR1 DFQATT and CDR2 SNEGSKA come from the germline V gene (reference sequence). V was cut by 3 bases and J by 2 bases, with 17 bases left in between. This CDR3 is 16 amino acids long. CDR3 coding DNA: TGCAGTGCTAGTGCACCGGCGTCGAAGCCCTACAATGAGCAGTTCTTC. Amino acid sequence: CSASAPASKPYNEQFF.

This clonotype came up many times. The chain uses TRBV7-2 and TRBJ1-2, with 12 bases fitting TRBD1. The V segment lost 5 bases and the J segment 8 bases; nucleotides outside the gene matches: 6. The V gene's germline CDR1 is SGHTA and CDR2 FQGNSA. The CDR3 spans 14 residues. In nucleotides, the CDR3 is TGTGCCAGCAGCCCGGGGACAGGGGGCCGGGGCTACACCTTC. Its translation: CASSPGTGGRGYTF.

V is TRBV5-1 and J is TRBJ1-6, with D hard to call. Trimming shortened V by 1 base and J by 8 bases, and 7 bases separated the two germline ends. Germline lookup yields CDR1 SGHRS and CDR2 YFSETQ. The CDR3 length is 13 residues. CDR3 sequence reads: CASSLSGDSPLHF. The CDR3 nucleotides read TGCGCCAGCAGCTTGTCCGGGGATTCACCCCTCCACTTT.

This clonotype was counted ten times or more. The rearrangement uses TRBV12-3 or TRBV12-4 and TRBJ1-1, with D uncertain. The V end lost 6 bases, the J end lost 2 bases, and 10 bases lay between the germline ends. This CDR3 is built from 13 residues. CDR3 bases: TGTGCCAGCAGCATAGGACTCAACACTGAAGCTTTCTTT. This codes for CASSIGLNTEAFF.

J is TRBJ2-7 and V is TRBV20-1; tentative D call: TRBD1 (6 bases). Germline CDR1 DFQATT, CDR2 SNEGSKA (reference sequence). The ends were cut back, 6 bases at V and 9 bases at J, with 21 bases in the middle. The CDR3 runs 13 residues. The CDR3 here is CSARTATASGQYF. CDR3 nucleotide sequence: TGCAGTGCCAGGACAGCAACCGCTTCCGGGCAGTACTTC.